Here is one T cell receptor beta chain with its context. Its specificity is not known. Germline V gene data show CDR1 as MGHRA and CDR2 as YSYEKL. CDR3 size: 15 residues. Trimming cost V 0 bases and J 7 bases; bases outside gene matches: 6. This sample was included in a study of regulatory dendritic cells for organ transplantation. Broader study findings: Memory CD8+ clonal expansion seemed more limited with regulatory than mature dendritic cells. The authors noted considerable between-person heterogeneity in alloreactive memory CD8+ cells.

This table comes from immunoSEQ multiplex PCR, and its TCRdb copy is limited to in-frame clones, with some not included. The sample lists roughly 20,000 clones; around 86% were seen once. Sorted T cells were CFSE-labeled and cultured approximately five days with allogeneic regulatory or mature dendritic cells at 1:10. The source material was naive CD4+ T cells from blood cultured with dendritic cells. The subset denotes: CD45RA+ naive T cells. The gene calls are TRBV4-1 and TRBJ1-2, with 9 bases fitting TRBD1. The receptor's source is a human donor in good health. CDR3 protein: CASSQDIGQGFGYTF. The CDR3 nucleotides are TGCGCCAGCAGCCAAGATATAGGACAGGGGTTTGGCTACACCTTC.